A selection of T cell receptor beta chains follows, all from one sample in a study of blood T cell repertoires in COVID-19. The method was immunoSEQ multiplex PCR; TCRdb's version includes in-frame clones alone and lacks a portion of them. Among roughly 100,000 clones listed, roughly 92% were seen once. Sample: peripheral blood. Receptors originate from a woman in her forties or fifties with COVID-19, enrolled during active disease. CDR3s include the opening cysteine and the closing phenylalanine or tryptophan. The D gene is left open where the match is weak.

d_gene	v_gene	j_gene	CDR3nt	CDR3aa
TRBD1	TRBV7-9	TRBJ1-2	TGTGCCAGCGCAAGTCGGGACAGAAACTCCTATGGCTACACCTTC	CASASRDRNSYGYTF
TRBD1	TRBV28	TRBJ2-6	TGTGCCAGCAGTTTCACAGGGGTTGGGGCCAACGTCCTGACTTTC	CASSFTGVGANVLTF
NA	TRBV5-1	TRBJ1-6	TGCGCCACCAAAGCTTCGGGGGGTTCACCCCTCCACTTT	CATKASGGSPLHF
TRBD1	TRBV6-5	TRBJ1-2	TGTGCCAGCAGTTACCGCGACAGGGGAGGATATGGCTACACCTTC	CASSYRDRGGYGYTF
NA	TRBV9	TRBJ1-2	TGTGCCAGCAGCGTAGAACAGGACTATGGCTACACCTTC	CASSVEQDYGYTF
NA	TRBV12-3/TRBV12-4	TRBJ2-1	TGTGCCAGCAGTTTTCAGGTAGCGTATGAGCAGTTCTTC	CASSFQVAYEQFF
TRBD2	TRBV19	TRBJ2-1	TGTGCCAGTAGTATAGGAGCGGGATACAATGAGCAGTTCTTC	CASSIGAGYNEQFF
NA	TRBV10-3	TRBJ1-6	TGTGCCATCAGTGAGACCAGACTTAATTCACCCCTCCACTTT	CAISETRLNSPLHF
NA	TRBV5-1	TRBJ1-5	TGCGCCAGCAGCTTTGACGGGGGAAATCAGCCCCAGCATTTT	CASSFDGGNQPQHF
NA	TRBV14	TRBJ2-3	TGTGCCAGCAGCCGGGGCTTTAGCACAGATACGCAGTATTTT	CASSRGFSTDTQYF
TRBD1	TRBV2	TRBJ2-5	TGTGCCAGTCTCGGGACAGAAGAGACCCAGTACTTC	CASLGTEETQYF
TRBD1	TRBV28	TRBJ1-3	TGTGCCAGCAGTGGAGGGGGCCAGGGGAACGGAAACATCATATATTTT	CASSGGGQGNGNIIYF
NA	TRBV6-6	TRBJ1-5	TGTGCCAGCAGTCGAGGGCTACAGCCCCAGCATTTT	CASSRGLQPQHF
NA	TRBV12-1	TRBJ1-2	TGTGCCAGCAGCTCCCGGCGGGGCTACACCTTC	CASSSRRGYTF
TRBD1	TRBV19	TRBJ1-2	TGTGCCAGTAGTGCGTGGACGCAGACAGGGTATGGCTACACCTTC	CASSAWTQTGYGYTF
NA	TRBV5-4	TRBJ2-1	TGTGCCAGCAGAGATACCGGGACAAGGTACAATGAGCAGTTCTTC	CASRDTGTRYNEQFF
NA	TRBV30	TRBJ1-6	TGTGCCTGCCGGGGGTCTAGCCCCTATAATTCACCCCTCCACTTT	CACRGSSPYNSPLHF
NA	TRBV30	TRBJ1-2	TGTGCCTGGAGTGCGGGACTGGGCTATGGCTACACCTTC	CAWSAGLGYGYTF
TRBD2	TRBV7-9	TRBJ2-7	TGTGCCAGCAGCCCGGGGGGTACTCCCTACGAGCAGTACTTC	CASSPGGTPYEQYF
TRBD1	TRBV6-2/TRBV6-3	TRBJ2-3	TGTGCCAGCAGTTACGCTTTCCGGGACAGGGGCCTCGATACGCAGTATTTT	CASSYAFRDRGLDTQYF